This T cell receptor (beta chain) was sequenced during a study of T cell repertoires in cytomegalovirus infection (dated by TCRdb to between 2017 and 2020). Regarding the study in general: The peptide stimulations were aimed at well-studied HLA-B-restricted epitopes as well as recently identified HLA-C-restricted CMV epitopes, whose presentation resists viral immunomodulation. Donor HLA type was relevant to the analysis, as public TCR beta signatures indicated carriage of CMV infection together with the matching HLA type. General study outcomes and caveats: The ex vivo response was dominated by HLA-C-restricted CMV-specific TCR beta clonotypes, which also provided the single most frequent clonotype in two of eight donors. In both this cohort and an independent cohort of 300 to 450 donors, the cumulative frequency of public TCR beta family members distinguished carriers of CMV infection plus the relevant HLA type.

The treatment or condition label for this specimen denotes: in vitro stimulation with specific CMV peptide epitopes to enrich CMV-specific T cells. On this clonotype: No antigen is known for it. The sample holds no much larger clone one base away, and base qualities are not on file.

The CDR3 goes from the cysteine to the phenylalanine over 14 residues. The kept DNA is CDR3 alone, 42 bases in frame from the first base. Based on the germline V gene, the CDR1 and CDR2 sequences are MNHNS and SASEGT. V and J are truncated by 6 bases and 2 bases respectively, leaving an intervening sequence of 14 bases. TCRdb names Illumina HiSeq 1500 as the instrument used. TCRdb redid the processing of the public reads, applying fastp at Q25 and MiXCR, and retained in-frame beta chains. Duplicate CDR3 protein sequences are folded into a single record with the most common DNA and genes. The sample table lists 800,000 to 950,000 distinct CDR3 sequences, about 33% of them with a count of one. The top ten clonotypes cover roughly 12% of the sample.

The sample here was cultured CD8+ T cells from PBMCs, taken from culture after CMV antigen stimulation. Rearrangement joined TRBV6-1 to TRBJ2-7; 5 matching bases give a weak D call of TRBD1. The TCR was taken from a human donor in good health (CMV status not recorded). Some clones in this sample may be carry-over from other donors' samples. This receptor carries the CDR3 CASSLTVSAYEQYF. The nucleotide sequence is given as TGTGCCAGCAGCCTGACAGTATCCGCCTACGAGCAGTACTTC.